Each of the 12 T cell receptor beta chains below was sequenced from the same sample in a study of T-cell reconstitution after alpha-beta-depleted transplantation in children. Using unique molecular identifiers, the investigators prepared the TCRbeta library. TCRdb re-analysed the PCR reads in MiXCR, keeping a single row per CDR3 protein. The sample lists hundreds of thousands of distinct CDR3 sequences, 9.5% to 10% occurring once. This specimen was PBMCs from the stem cell graft donor, taken from the stem cell graft. The receptors here all came from a human donor who donated a stem cell graft to a child with SCID.

The chain recombines TRBV5-1 with TRBJ2-1; 10 bases align to TRBD1. Per the germline V gene, CDR1 is SGHRS and CDR2 is YFSETQ. V lost 2 bases, J lost 6 bases, and 8 bases stayed unmatched. The length of the CDR3 is 16 residues. The CDR3 region has the DNA TGCGCCAGCAGCTTATCAGACAGGGGGCTTTTCAATGAGCAGTTCTTC. This codes for CASSLSDRGLFNEQFF.

This clonotype turned up a few times. This chain links TRBV11-3 with TRBJ2-3; possibly TRBD2 for D (6 bases). The CDR3 spans 14 residues. The V end was cut by 5 bases, the J end by 4 bases, with 13 bases between. Germline V CDR1 and CDR2: SGHNT, YENEEA. CDR3 sequence reads: CASSHNSGADTQYF. The DNA of the CDR3 is TGTGCCAGCAGCCATAATTCGGGGGCAGATACGCAGTATTTT.

J is TRBJ2-7 and V is TRBV7-8; TRBD2 might be the D (6 bases). Germline CDR1 SGHVS, CDR2 FQNEAQ. Trimming removed 4 bases from V and 3 bases from J, with 13 bases in between. This CDR3 has 14 amino acids. The CDR3 loop is CASSSTGLIYEQYF. The CDR3 DNA sequence: TGTGCCAGCAGCTCAACGGGACTTATCTACGAGCAGTACTTC.

The table lists this clonotype with a few counts. V gene TRBV12-3 or TRBV12-4 combines with J gene TRBJ2-5; 7 bases are a match to TRBD2. This CDR3 region has 16 residues. V was clipped by 5 bases and J by 2 bases; unmatched bases: 11. As DNA, the CDR3 is TGTGCCAGCAGTAATGGGAGGGGTCGGGGACAAGAGACCCAGTACTTC. Its translation is CASSNGRGRGQETQYF.

The table lists this clonotype with many counts. This chain links TRBV20-1 with TRBJ2-7; the D is unclear. This CDR3 comprises 12 residues. Germline V CDR1 and CDR2: DFQATT, SNEGSKA (reference sequence). V was clipped by 5 bases and J by 2 bases, with 10 bases between them. CDR3 coding DNA: TGCAGTGCTCGTCTCTGGCCCTACGAGCAGTACTTC. Translation: CSARLWPYEQYF.

This clonotype was recorded many times. The chain has TRBV4-1 and TRBJ1-6; D is unresolved. Germline values: CDR1 MGHRA, CDR2 YSYEKL. The CDR3 length is 15 residues. Trimming took off 1 base at V and 10 bases at J, with 14 bases between the two ends. The CDR3 DNA reads TGCGCCAGCAGCCAAGTTCTGGGATTACAGTCACCCCTCCACTTT. This encodes CASSQVLGLQSPLHF.

The gene calls are TRBV7-9 and TRBJ2-1; a possible D gene is TRBD2 (5 bases). This CDR3 has 16 amino acids. In germline, CDR1 is SEHNR, CDR2 FQNEAQ (reference sequence). Trimming pared 5 bases from V and 7 bases from J, leaving 21 bases between. CDR3 amino acids: CASSPALAGARNEQFF. The CDR3 bases are TGTGCCAGCAGCCCGGCACTGGCGGGCGCGAGGAATGAGCAGTTCTTC.

In its sample, this clonotype was seen a few times. The chain has TRBV20-1 and TRBJ1-5; 8 bases line up with TRBD1. The J segment lost 4 bases and the V segment lost 6 bases, leaving 8 bases of the junction unmatched. The CDR3 length is 14 residues. Germline V lookup: CDR1 DFQATT, CDR2 SNEGSKA (reference sequence). The DNA of the CDR3 is TGCAGTGCAAGACCGGGACAGGCAAATCAGCCCCAGCATTTT. As protein: CSARPGQANQPQHF.

This clonotype was found many times. This chain links TRBV5-1 with TRBJ2-7; D is uncertain. The germline gives CDR1 SGHRS, CDR2 YFSETQ. The CDR3 totals 15 residues. Trimming took 0 bases from V and 3 from J, leaving 13 bases between them. The CDR3 spells CASSLGPAKHYEQYF. For the CDR3, the DNA is TGCGCCAGCAGCTTGGGCCCAGCTAAGCACTACGAGCAGTACTTC.

In this sample, this clonotype turned up a few times. The V gene is TRBV12-3 or TRBV12-4, the J gene TRBJ2-5, with TRBD1 identical over 9 bases. The V gene end was trimmed by 5 bases and the J gene end by 2 bases; junction bases not matched to a gene: 6. The CDR3 sequence is 15 residues long. The CDR3 bases are TGTGCCAGCAGTGTGACAGGGGGAAGGCAAGAGACCCAGTACTTC. Translating gives CASSVTGGRQETQYF.

This clonotype occurred many times. The V and J genes are TRBV19 and TRBJ2-2; D remains ambiguous. Trimming removed 7 bases at V and 1 base at J, with 7 bases between. Germline V gene sequence: CDR1 LNHDA, CDR2 SQIVND (reference sequence). The CDR3 has 13 amino acids. CDR3: CASKVQNTGELFF. The CDR3 DNA follows: TGTGCCAGTAAGGTACAGAACACCGGGGAGCTGTTTTTT.

This clonotype showed up many times. The chain carries TRBV7-3 and TRBJ2-1; 7 bases align to TRBD2. Looked up from germline, CDR1 is SGHTA and CDR2 is FQGTGA. The CDR3 is 15 residues long. J was trimmed by 6 bases and V by 6 bases; bases with no gene match: 11. The DNA for the CDR3 is TGTGCCAGCAGTCCAGGGAGGGGATCTCTCAATGAGCAGTTCTTC. Translation gives CASSPGRGSLNEQFF.